This T cell receptor (beta chain) appears in the sequencing data of a study of blood T cell repertoires in COVID-19. In the source study's methods: Estimation of nucleated cell counts relied on the amplification of reference gene primers. Clones were sequenced by immunoSEQ multiplex PCR, and TCRdb holds only the in-frame ones, with some missing. V, J and clone size derive from that table, while D and trimming were established from the DNA sequence. The sample includes about 180,000 clones, around 85% of them seen just once. The germline CDR1 and CDR2 sequences are SEHNR and FQNEAQ (reference sequence). Losses at the gene ends were 2 bases for V and 3 bases for J; bases not matched to a gene: 3. This CDR3 contains 15 residues. Individuals drawn from some 25 US areas were about 18 to 90 years old. Participants had their cohort set by participant-reported clinical history. Each recovered donor of Cohort 3 presented with two negative PCRs, clearance, or symptom resolution.

This clone was detected only once. Specimen: PBMCs or T cells enriched from blood (not recorded which). This sequence originates from a man aged 40-49 years who had recovered from COVID-19. The rearrangement links TRBV7-9 to TRBJ1-4; the match to TRBD1 covers 7 bases. The CDR3 region is CASSLPQGANEKLFF. CDR3 sequence (DNA): TGTGCCAGCAGCTTACCCCAGGGGGCTAATGAAAAACTGTTTTTT. The variable domain in full, completed from reference TRBV7-9 and TRBJ1-4, reads DTGVSQNPRHKITKRGQNVTFRCDPISEHNRLYWYRQTLGQGPEFLTYFQNEAQLEKSRLLSDRFSAERPKGSFSTLEIQRTEQGDSAMYLCASSLPQGANEKLFFGSGTQLSVL.